The next 13 T cell receptor beta chains were all read from a single sample in a study of T-cell reconstitution after alpha-beta-depleted transplantation in children. TCRbeta library preparation incorporated unique molecular identifiers. Each CDR3 protein is one row after TCRdb ran MiXCR on the PCR reads. The sample comprises a few hundred thousand distinct CDR3 sequences, around 7% of which are singletons, and about 5.5% rests with the top ten. Here the sequenced sample was PBMCs, taken before TCRalphabeta/CD19-depleted stem cell transplant. These receptors came from a boy aged 2-15 years with acute lymphoblastic leukemia, due to receive a stem cell transplant.

This clonotype was found many times. This chain uses TRBV6-5 with TRBJ2-7, with 9 bases matching TRBD1. With V trimmed by 0 bases and J by 2 bases, 2 bases remained unmatched. Germline loops: CDR1 MNHEY, CDR2 SVGAGI. The CDR3 contains 15 residues. CDR3 region: CASSYSGTGTYEQYF. CDR3 DNA: TGTGCCAGCAGTTACTCCGGGACAGGGACCTACGAGCAGTACTTC.

The sample holds many counts of this clonotype. The chain links TRBV12-3 or TRBV12-4 to TRBJ1-1; TRBD1 is a possible D gene (6 bases). Trimming cost V 7 bases and J 5 bases, with 26 bases left between them. This CDR3 region has 17 residues. Here the CDR3 reads CASIPIGGTALLTEAFF. In nucleotides, the CDR3 is TGTGCCAGCATTCCGATTGGGGGCACGGCACTATTGACTGAAGCTTTCTTT.

This clonotype was found many times. V gene TRBV15 combines with J gene TRBJ2-7; 7 nucleotides match TRBD2. Germline CDR1 is LNHNV and CDR2 is YYDKDF (reference sequence). The V segment lost 0 bases and the J segment 4 bases; nucleotides outside the gene matches: 9. The CDR3 runs 16 residues. In nucleotides, the CDR3 is TGTGCCACCAGCAGAGATGGGTCGAATAGCGGGTACGAGCAGTACTTC. The encoded protein is CATSRDGSNSGYEQYF.

This clonotype appeared a few times. The V and J genes are TRBV2 and TRBJ2-3; D is possibly TRBD1 (6 bases). V gave up 1 base and J gave up 2 bases, with 13 bases separating them. CDR1 and CDR2 from the germline V gene are SNHLY and FYNNEI. This CDR3 is built from 16 residues. The DNA of the CDR3 is TGTGCCAGCAGTGAAGGTTGGCAGGGGAACACAGATACGCAGTATTTT. Protein: CASSEGWQGNTDTQYF.

This clonotype was seen more than once but under ten times. V usage is TRBV7-2 and J usage is TRBJ1-2; D gene ambiguous. Germline V gene lookup returns CDR1 SGHTA and CDR2 FQGNSA. V was trimmed by 5 bases and J by 3 bases, leaving 13 bases between them. The CDR3 contains 14 residues. The CDR3 DNA reads as TGTGCCAGCAGCCCGAGGGCAGGATACTATGGCTACACCTTC. The encoded protein is CASSPRAGYYGYTF.

This clonotype was counted at least ten times. The rearrangement links TRBV28 to TRBJ2-1; the D is unclear. V lost 5 bases and J 8 bases, leaving 10 bases between the germline ends. The germline CDR1 and CDR2 sequences are MDHEN and SYDVKM. This CDR3 spans 12 amino acids. Here the CDR3 reads CASSLSTDEQFF. The CDR3 DNA sequence: TGTGCCAGCAGTCTGAGTACCGATGAGCAGTTCTTC.

In its sample, this clonotype was seen many times. This chain joins TRBV14 and TRBJ1-4, with no clear D. This CDR3 comprises 11 residues. V lost 1 base, J lost 9 bases, and 3 bases lay in between. Germline assignment: CDR1 SGHDN and CDR2 FVKESK. In nucleotides, the CDR3 is TGTGCCAGCAGCCAAGGGCAAAAACTGTTTTTT. Its protein product is CASSQGQKLFF.

This clonotype has ten or more counts. This chain connects TRBV11-2 to TRBJ2-1, with D perhaps given as TRBD1 or TRBD2 (5 bases each). The germline V gene has CDR1 SGHAT and CDR2 FQNNGV. Deletions cut 4 bases from V and 11 bases from J, with 9 bases between. The CDR3 covers 11 residues. The CDR3, as DNA: TGTGCCAGCAGCTGGGTGGGACAGCAGTTCTTC. Translated, it gives CASSWVGQQFF.

V usage is TRBV29-1 and J usage is TRBJ2-7; TRBD2 aligns across 7 bases. This CDR3 region has 12 residues. The V gene end was trimmed by 7 bases and the J gene end by 3 bases; junction bases not matched to a gene: 6. Germline loops: CDR1 SQVTM, CDR2 ANQGSEA. The DNA for the CDR3 is TGCAGCGCCTGGGGGGGAGTCTACGAGCAGTACTTC. Translation gives CSAWGGVYEQYF.

The CDR3 is CASSVSGGTYEQYF. The DNA of the CDR3 is TGTGCCAGCAGCGTCTCCGGGGGCACCTACGAGCAGTACTTC. The chain has TRBV7-3 and TRBJ2-7; either TRBD1 or TRBD2 may supply D (6 bases each). The germline gives CDR1 SGHTA, CDR2 FQGTGA. The CDR3 extends over 14 amino acids. V was shortened by 5 bases and J by 2 bases, with 13 bases between the two germline ends.

The chain carries TRBV28 and TRBJ1-4; no clear D. The germline CDR1 and CDR2 sequences are MDHEN and SYDVKM. CDR3 size: 17 residues. With 4 bases removed from V and 4 bases from J, the gap between germline ends came to 19 bases. For the CDR3, the DNA is TGTGCCAGCAGTTCGCATCAGGCCACGATCATTAATGAAAAACTGTTTTTT. This gives the protein CASSSHQATIINEKLFF.

The DNA of the CDR3 is TGTACCTGCAGTTTAGCCACCGGTTGGAACACTGAAGCTTTCTTT. The encoded protein is CTCSLATGWNTEAFF. The chain couples TRBV6-7 to TRBJ1-1; no clear D. TRBV6-7 is classed as an ORF, of uncertain function. The CDR3 contains 15 residues.

This clonotype has at least ten counts. This chain links TRBV28 with TRBJ2-3; weak D call: TRBD1 (7 bases). CDR3 size: 14 residues. V lost 6 bases and J 4 bases, leaving 14 bases between the germline ends. Germline V gives CDR1 MDHEN, CDR2 SYDVKM. CDR3 sequence: CASREGAQADTQYF. CDR3 in DNA: TGTGCCAGCAGGGAGGGGGCGCAGGCAGATACGCAGTATTTT.